Below are 2 T cell receptor beta chains sequenced from a single sample in a study of blood T cell repertoires in COVID-19. Only in-frame clones appear in the TCRdb table, and some are missing; sequencing was by immunoSEQ multiplex PCR. The sample records under 500,000 clones, roughly 91% being singletons. Sequenced material: peripheral blood. The source of these receptors is a woman younger than 45 with acute or convalescent COVID-19.

V usage is TRBV15 and J usage is TRBJ2-7, with 12 bases aligning to TRBD2. The CDR3 spans 16 residues. Germline trimming cut 1 base from V and 7 bases from J; bases unmatched to any gene: 8. CDR1 is LNHNV, CDR2 YYDKDF, per germline (reference sequence). CDR3 nucleotides: TGTGCCACCAGCAGAGCTGGACTAGCGGGGCCTTTAGAGCAGTACTTC. Protein sequence: CATSRAGLAGPLEQYF. The variable domain in full, with the rest retrieved from reference TRBV15 and TRBJ2-7, is DAMVIQNPRYQVTQFGKPVTLSCSQTLNHNVMYWYQQKSSQAPKLLFHYYDKDFNNEADTPDNFQSRRPNTSFCFLDIRSPGLGDTAMYLCATSRAGLAGPLEQYFGPGTRLTVT.

The J gene is TRBJ1-5, the V gene TRBV30, with D maybe TRBD1 (6 bases). This CDR3 has 13 residues. The V end lost 1 base, the J end lost 8 bases, and 12 bases lay between the germline ends. The germline V gene has CDR1 GTSNPN and CDR2 SVGIG (reference sequence). The DNA for the CDR3 is TGTGCCTGGAGTGAGGGGGGGCTGGAGCCCCAGCATTTT. Protein: CAWSEGGLEPQHF. Full variable domain (rest looked up from reference TRBV30 and TRBJ1-5): SQTIHQWPATLVQPVGSPLSLECTVEGTSNPNLYWYRQAAGRGLQLLFYSVGIGQISSEVPQNLSASRPQDRQFILSSKKLLLSDSGFYLCAWSEGGLEPQHFGDGTRLSIL.